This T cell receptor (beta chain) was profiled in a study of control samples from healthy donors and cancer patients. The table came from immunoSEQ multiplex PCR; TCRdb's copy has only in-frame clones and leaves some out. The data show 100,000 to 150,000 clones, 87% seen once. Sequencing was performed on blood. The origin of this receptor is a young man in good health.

The CDR3 spells CASSFRREADTQYF. For the CDR3, the DNA is TGTGCCAGCAGCTTTCGGCGGGAGGCAGATACGCAGTATTTT. The V and J genes are TRBV5-4 and TRBJ2-3; 8 bases match TRBD2. V shed 2 bases and J 4 bases; nucleotides not matched to a gene: 3. Germline V CDR1 and CDR2: SGHNT, YYREEE (reference sequence). The CDR3 contains 14 residues.